The sample holds one count of the clone carrying this T cell receptor beta chain. The CDR3 is 19 amino acids. In germline, CDR1 is MDHEN, CDR2 SYDVKM. The V and J ends lost 3 bases and 7 bases, in that order; junction bases with no gene match: 21. Sequencing was performed with immunoSEQ multiplex PCR; in TCRdb, only in-frame clones are kept and a portion is missing. The table lists 2 million to 2.5 million clones, 85% to 95% of them singletons. The data derive from a study of shared clonotypes between healthy human individuals. This chain links TRBV28 with TRBJ2-3; TRBD2 matches at 8 bases. The receptor was isolated from a man aged 18 to 29 in good health. Some clones in this sample may be carry-over from other donors' samples. Sequencing was carried out using naive CD4+ T cells from PBMCs. Specified subset: CD45RA+ positively selected. The CDR3, as DNA: TGTGCCAGCAGTTTTGAGTGGGACCCCCGAGGGGCGGGGGGAAATACGCAGTATTTT. Translation gives CASSFEWDPRGAGGNTQYF.